A selection of T cell receptor beta chains follows, all from one sample in a study of T cell changes during pregnancy in multiple sclerosis. Sequencing used immunoSEQ multiplex PCR; TCRdb keeps in-frame clones, though not all of them. The sample shows roughly 40,000 clones, 90% of them seen only once. The specimen comprised CD4+ T cells from peripheral blood mononuclear cells, sampled in the first trimester of pregnancy. The receptors were gathered from a female donor in good health, enrolled as a control in a pregnancy study. The CDR3 runs from the conserved cysteine through the conserved F or W. Each record gives: V gene, D gene, clone size, J gene, CDR3 protein, CDR3 DNA. D genes are given only for firm matches. Clone sizes are given selectively: once, few, many, or a class where the clone is expanded.

TRBV7-2	TRBD2	.	TRBJ2-7	CASSLVAGARGMYF	TGTGCCAGCAGCTTAGTAGCGGGGGCCCGAGGGATGTACTTC
TRBV6-6	.	.	TRBJ1-2	CASSWQRGGYTF	TGTGCCAGCAGCTGGCAAAGGGGCGGCTACACCTTC
TRBV9	TRBD2	.	TRBJ2-7	CASSVRTSGEEQYF	TGTGCCAGCAGCGTTCGGACTAGCGGAGAAGAGCAGTACTTC
TRBV7-9	TRBD1	.	TRBJ1-4	CASSLSQGGNEKLFF	TGTGCCAGCAGCTTATCACAGGGGGGAAATGAAAAACTGTTTTTT
TRBV18	.	.	TRBJ1-1	CASSPSGNTEAFF	TGTGCCAGCTCACCATCGGGGAACACTGAAGCTTTCTTT
TRBV7-9	.	.	TRBJ1-4	CASSLSGASLNEKLFF	TGTGCCAGCAGCTTATCTGGGGCCAGCCTTAATGAAAAACTGTTTTTT
TRBV7-2	TRBD2	.	TRBJ2-1	CASKRGGGSEQFF	TGTGCCAGCAAACGGGGGGGTGGCAGTGAGCAGTTCTTC
TRBV4-2	TRBD1	.	TRBJ1-6	CASSQKTGNNSPLHF	TGTGCCAGCAGCCAGAAGACAGGGAATAATTCACCCCTCCACTTT
TRBV7-2	TRBD2	.	TRBJ2-7	CASSFSGSTPYEQYF	TGTGCCAGCAGCTTTAGCGGGTCGACCCCCTACGAGCAGTACTTC
TRBV4-3	TRBD1	.	TRBJ1-5	CASSQEQGVNQPQHF	TGCGCCAGCAGCCAAGAACAGGGGGTCAATCAGCCCCAGCATTTT
TRBV6-5	TRBD1	.	TRBJ2-1	CASRSPGQGHEQFF	TGTGCCAGCAGATCCCCGGGACAGGGGCATGAGCAGTTCTTC
TRBV7-9	.	.	TRBJ2-2	CATRGLSTGELFF	TGTGCCACCAGGGGCTTGAGCACCGGGGAGCTGTTTTTT
TRBV20-1	.	once	TRBJ1-2	CSAGGGYGYTF	TGCAGTGCCGGGGGGGGGTATGGCTACACCTTC
TRBV28	.	.	TRBJ1-5	CASSRTLSNQPQHF	TGTGCCAGCAGCCGGACACTATCAAATCAGCCCCAGCATTTT
TRBV7-6	TRBD1	once	TRBJ2-7	CASSRNDRGGYEQYF	TGTGCCAGCAGCCGGAACGACAGGGGCGGCTACGAGCAGTACTTC
TRBV18	.	.	TRBJ1-1	CASSQSGDTEAFF	TGTGCCAGCTCCCAGTCGGGTGACACTGAAGCTTTCTTT
TRBV28	TRBD2	.	TRBJ2-7	CASSYQIAGGSSYEQYF	TGTGCCAGCAGTTATCAAATAGCGGGGGGGTCCTCCTACGAGCAGTACTTC
TRBV6-6	.	.	TRBJ1-2	CASSQDYGYTF	TGTGCCAGCAGTCAGGACTATGGCTACACCTTC
TRBV7-3	.	.	TRBJ2-2	CASSLTRDTSTGELFF	TGTGCCAGCAGCTTAACTAGGGACACAAGTACCGGGGAGCTGTTTTTT
TRBV7-6	.	once	TRBJ2-5	CASSSPDRGETQYF	TGTGCCAGCAGCTCCCCGGACCGGGGGGAGACCCAGTACTTC
TRBV7-6	.	.	TRBJ1-6	CASSQNSGSPLHF	TGTGCCAGCAGCCAAAACTCCGGGTCACCCCTCCACTTT
TRBV29-1	.	.	TRBJ1-2	CSVESGYGYGYTF	TGCAGCGTTGAGAGCGGGTACGGCTATGGCTACACCTTC
TRBV2	TRBD1	.	TRBJ1-2	CASSPPGTGAYYGYTF	TGTGCCAGCAGTCCACCCGGGACAGGGGCCTACTATGGCTACACCTTC
TRBV18	.	.	TRBJ1-3	CASSTDIRSGNTIYF	TGTGCCAGCTCTACGGACATTCGCTCTGGAAACACCATATATTTT
TRBV5-4	TRBD1	once	TRBJ1-6	CASSQPGQGSYNSPLHF	TGTGCCAGCAGCCAACCGGGACAGGGGTCCTATAATTCACCCCTCCACTTT
TRBV4-1	.	.	TRBJ2-2	CASRAAINTGELFF	TGCGCCAGCAGAGCGGCAATAAACACCGGGGAGCTGTTTTTT
TRBV27	TRBD2	.	TRBJ2-1	CASSRLGLAVDEQFF	TGTGCCAGCAGTAGGTTGGGACTAGCTGTCGATGAGCAGTTCTTC
TRBV6-6	TRBD1	.	TRBJ1-6	CASSFGQVNSPLHF	TGTGCCAGCAGTTTCGGACAGGTTAATTCACCCCTCCACTTT
TRBV28	.	.	TRBJ2-1	CASYSMGQSSYNEQFF	TGTGCCAGCTACTCGATGGGGCAGAGCTCCTACAATGAGCAGTTCTTC
TRBV11-1	.	few	TRBJ2-7	CASSYGQSYEQYF	TGTGCCAGCAGCTACGGACAGAGCTACGAGCAGTACTTC
TRBV12-5	TRBD1	.	TRBJ1-1	CASGLVQGPSGMNTEAFF	TGTGCTAGTGGTTTGGTACAGGGGCCTTCTGGGATGAACACTGAAGCTTTCTTT
TRBV4-1	TRBD1	.	TRBJ2-7	CASSQGPGTGSYEQYF	TGCGCCAGCAGCCAAGGCCCCGGGACAGGGTCCTACGAGCAGTACTTC
TRBV4-1	.	once	TRBJ1-3	CASSRSLEMGNTIYF	TGCGCCAGCAGCCGCTCACTGGAGATGGGAAACACCATATATTTT
TRBV2	.	.	TRBJ2-1	CASSERYEQFF	TGTGCCAGCAGTGAGAGGTATGAGCAGTTCTTC
TRBV11-3	TRBD2	.	TRBJ2-1	CASSSGLVGEQFF	TGTGCCAGCAGCTCGGGACTAGTGGGGGAGCAGTTCTTC
TRBV4-2	TRBD1	.	TRBJ1-3	CASSPRGRGGNTIYF	TGTGCCAGCAGCCCCAGGGGGCGCGGTGGAAACACCATATATTTT
TRBV2	.	few	TRBJ1-1	CAVLVGGSNTEAFF	TGTGCCGTTCTGGTGGGGGGATCGAACACTGAAGCTTTCTTT